The sample holds one count of the clone carrying this T cell receptor beta chain. What it binds is unknown. This sample stems from a study of cytomegalovirus exposure and HLA in healthy donors. The assay was immunoSEQ multiplex PCR, and TCRdb's table has in-frame clones only and misses some. The sample includes more than 250,000 clones, 75% to 90% seen only once; the top ten take around 0.8%. Study-level results: Rare TCR sequences predominated, though certain public TCRs were found in many donors.

The ends lost 4 bases at V and 2 bases at J; junction bases unmatched: 5. Germline values: CDR1 SGDLS, CDR2 YYNGEE. This CDR3 contains 14 residues. The material sequenced was PBMCs. This chain links TRBV9 with TRBJ2-5, with TRBD2 identical over 7 bases. This TCR derives from a woman between 18 and 29 years old in good health and CMV-seronegative. This CDR3 reads CASSPGTIQETQYF. CDR3 DNA sequence: TGTGCCAGCAGCCCGGGGACTATTCAAGAGACCCAGTACTTC.